This T cell receptor (beta chain) was identified during a study of T-cell memory formation after mild COVID-19. Trimming cost V 9 bases and J 6 bases, with 18 bases left between them. CDR1 and CDR2 (germline): KGHDR, SFDVKD. The CDR3 covers 14 residues. TCRdb reprocessed the 5' RACE reads via MiXCR and lists one record per CDR3 protein. Among about 210,000 distinct CDR3 sequences listed, roughly a tenth were seen once. This clonotype was recorded at least ten times. The sequence was obtained from a man between 18 and 29 years old who had mild COVID-19 (a few samples of this study predate the infection). Cell type and time point are not known. V gene TRBV24-1 combines with J gene TRBJ2-3, with a weak D call TRBD2 (6 bases). Specimen: PBMCs or a T cell subset sorted from them (not recorded which). CDR3 bases: TGTGCCACCGCTTCGGCCGGACTAACGGATACGCAGTATTTT. Residues: CATASAGLTDTQYF.